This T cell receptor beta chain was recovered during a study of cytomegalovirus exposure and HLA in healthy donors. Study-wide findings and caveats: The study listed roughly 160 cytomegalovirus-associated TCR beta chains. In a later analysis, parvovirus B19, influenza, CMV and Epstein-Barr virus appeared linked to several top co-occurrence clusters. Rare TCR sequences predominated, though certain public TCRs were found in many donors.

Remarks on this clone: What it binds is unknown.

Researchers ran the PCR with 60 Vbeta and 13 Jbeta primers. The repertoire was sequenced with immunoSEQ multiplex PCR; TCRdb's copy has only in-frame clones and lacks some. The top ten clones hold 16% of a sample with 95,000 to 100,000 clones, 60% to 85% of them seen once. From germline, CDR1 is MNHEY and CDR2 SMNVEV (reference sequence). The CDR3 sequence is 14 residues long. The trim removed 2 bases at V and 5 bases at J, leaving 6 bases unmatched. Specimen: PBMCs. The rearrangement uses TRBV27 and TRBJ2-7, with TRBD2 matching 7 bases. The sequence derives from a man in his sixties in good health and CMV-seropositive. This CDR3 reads CASSLVREGDEQYF. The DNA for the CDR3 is TGTGCCAGCAGTTTAGTCAGGGAGGGTGACGAGCAGTACTTC.